This record looks at one T cell receptor beta chain sequence and its context. Antigen: not known. Clones were read by immunoSEQ multiplex PCR, and TCRdb kept only the in-frame ones, dropping some. The table records some 67,000 clones, around 80% of them present only once. The entry originates in a study of OX40 agonist ivuxolimab in advanced cancers. Regarding the study as a whole: CD8+ T cells (on average) carried more expanded clones than CD4+ T cells.

Trimming cost V 0 bases and J 9 bases, with 16 bases left between them. Per germline, CDR1 SGHRS and CDR2 YFSETQ. The CDR3 runs 15 residues. This TCR derives from an adult with an advanced solid tumor such as melanoma, head and neck, liver or kidney cancer. The sequenced sample was CD4+ or CD8+ T cells sorted from blood, obtained in a trial of the OX40 agonist ivuxolimab. This chain links TRBV5-1 with TRBJ2-1; weak D call: TRBD2 (6 bases). CDR3 nucleotides: TGCGCCAGCAGCTTGGTGTCCGGGGGTCGGGTTGAGCAGTTCTTC. This codes for CASSLVSGGRVEQFF.